Listed below are T cell receptor beta chains from one sample, sequenced in a study of blood T cell repertoires in COVID-19. Clones were sequenced by immunoSEQ multiplex PCR, and TCRdb holds only the in-frame ones, with some missing. The sample yields roughly 330,000 clones, 80% to 90% seen once. The sequenced sample was PBMCs or T cells enriched from blood (not recorded which). The receptors here all came from a young man who had recovered from COVID-19. Each CDR3 is given with its conserved first and last residue. The D gene is left open where the match is weak. Expanded clones get a size class; other rows say once, few or many, or leave the size out.

TRBV4-1,-,TRBD1,TRBJ2-7,CASSQGDFLGTGLYEQYF,TGCGCCAGCAGCCAAGGCGACTTTTTAGGGACAGGGCTGTACGAGCAGTACTTC
TRBV7-9,-,TRBD2,TRBJ2-2,CASSLLLASNTGELFF,TGTGCCAGCAGCCTATTACTAGCGTCGAACACCGGGGAGCTGTTTTTT
TRBV13,-,TRBD2,TRBJ2-4,CASSSRGGFNIQYF,TGTGCCAGCAGCTCGCGGGGGGGCTTTAACATTCAGTACTTC
TRBV6-1,-,-,TRBJ1-2,CASSEGSGGGYTF,TGTGCCAGCAGTGAAGGGTCCGGGGGTGGCTACACCTTC
TRBV9,once,TRBD2,TRBJ2-1,CASSATGLAGSNEQFF,TGTGCCAGCAGCGCCACCGGACTAGCGGGGTCCAATGAGCAGTTCTTC
TRBV6-5,-,-,TRBJ1-2,CASSSGHRRGYTF,TGTGCCAGCAGCTCCGGACACCGACGGGGCTACACCTTC
TRBV7-3,-,TRBD2,TRBJ2-6,CASSLGTSVYPSGANVLTF,TGTGCCAGCAGCTTAGGGACTAGCGTTTACCCCTCTGGGGCCAACGTCCTGACTTTC
TRBV19,-,TRBD2,TRBJ2-5,CASSPRRGGTETQYF,TGTGCCAGTAGCCCCCGTCGGGGGGGCACAGAGACCCAGTACTTC
TRBV29-1,-,-,TRBJ1-2,CSVEQTVGYTF,TGCAGCGTTGAACAGACAGTCGGCTACACCTTC
TRBV7-9,-,-,TRBJ2-5,CASSSPGEIPQETQYF,TGTGCCAGCAGCTCCCCGGGGGAGATACCACAAGAGACCCAGTACTTC
TRBV28,-,-,TRBJ2-7,CASKENTYEQYF,TGTGCCAGCAAGGAGAACACCTACGAGCAGTACTTC
TRBV5-1,-,-,TRBJ2-1,CASSLVVGQGNNEQFF,TGCGCCAGCAGCTTGGTTGTTGGGCAGGGCAACAATGAGCAGTTCTTC
TRBV2,-,TRBD1,TRBJ1-6,CASSPRQGASYNSPLHF,TGTGCCAGCAGCCCCAGACAGGGGGCCTCCTATAATTCACCCCTCCACTTT
TRBV15,-,-,TRBJ2-3,CATSRAGSAADTQYF,TGTGCCACCAGCAGGGCGGGTTCGGCAGCAGATACGCAGTATTTT
TRBV7-9,-,-,TRBJ1-2,CASSLGGVYGYTF,TGTGCCAGCAGCTTAGGGGGGGTTTATGGCTACACCTTC
TRBV2,-,-,TRBJ2-7,CASSWDIRYEQYF,TGTGCCAGCTCTTGGGACATCCGTTACGAGCAGTACTTC
TRBV9,-,-,TRBJ2-1,CASSTQTGRRLDEQFF,TGTGCCAGCAGCACACAGACAGGGAGGAGATTGGATGAGCAGTTCTTC
TRBV6-5,-,-,TRBJ2-6,CASRGVAGANVLTF,TGTGCCAGCCGCGGGGTGGCTGGGGCCAACGTCCTGACTTTC
TRBV7-8,-,TRBD1,TRBJ1-1,CASSFLQGAVDTEAFF,TGTGCCAGCAGCTTCCTACAGGGGGCGGTAGACACTGAAGCTTTCTTT
TRBV12-3/TRBV12-4,once,-,TRBJ1-6,CASSPRTHSPLHF,TGTGCCAGCAGTCCCCGGACACATTCACCCCTCCACTTT
TRBV25-1,few,-,TRBJ1-1,CASSDVMVAGEAFF,TGTGCCAGCAGTGATGTAATGGTGGCAGGGGAAGCTTTCTTT
TRBV11-2,-,-,TRBJ2-2,CASSLGRLSNTGELFF,TGTGCCAGCAGCTTAGGCAGGCTCTCGAACACCGGGGAGCTGTTTTTT
TRBV5-1,-,TRBD1,TRBJ1-4,CASRDYRGEDEKLFF,TGCGCCAGCAGGGACTACAGGGGGGAAGATGAAAAACTGTTTTTT
TRBV11-2,-,TRBD1,TRBJ2-2,CASSVRTGGLFRELFF,TGTGCCAGCAGCGTAAGGACAGGGGGCCTGTTCAGGGAGCTGTTTTTT
TRBV10-3,-,-,TRBJ2-1,CAISDVAAYNEQFF,TGTGCCATCAGTGATGTAGCGGCCTACAATGAGCAGTTCTTC
TRBV11-2,few,-,TRBJ1-6,CASSLRVYNSPLHF,TGTGCCAGCAGCCTCCGGGTTTATAATTCACCCCTCCACTTT
TRBV24-1,-,-,TRBJ2-2,CATSDLRGVNTGELFF,TGTGCCACCAGTGACCTACGAGGCGTGAACACCGGGGAGCTGTTTTTT
TRBV19,-,-,TRBJ1-3,CASSGESSGNTIYF,TGTGCCAGTAGCGGGGAGAGCTCTGGAAACACCATATATTTT
TRBV7-8,-,-,TRBJ1-3,CASSPHGSGNTIYF,TGTGCCAGCAGCCCGCACGGGTCTGGAAACACCATATATTTT
TRBV18,-,-,TRBJ1-1,CASSPFRGRGTEAFF,TGTGCCAGCTCACCGTTCAGGGGTCGTGGCACTGAAGCTTTCTTT
TRBV28,-,-,TRBJ1-1,CASREVGYTEAFF,TGTGCCAGCAGAGAAGTGGGCTACACTGAAGCTTTCTTT
TRBV11-2,-,-,TRBJ1-3,CASSLLRTVTGNTIYF,TGTGCCAGCAGCTTACTTCGGACAGTCACTGGAAACACCATATATTTT
TRBV28,-,-,TRBJ1-4,CASSLFGGGNEKLFF,TGTGCCAGCAGTTTATTCGGGGGGGGTAATGAAAAACTGTTTTTT
TRBV5-1,-,TRBD1,TRBJ2-3,CASSLGGQGRDTQYF,TGCGCCAGCAGCTTGGGAGGACAGGGTAGAGATACGCAGTATTTT
TRBV2,-,-,TRBJ1-2,CASTKWDNPLNGYTF,TGTGCCAGCACTAAATGGGACAACCCCTTGAACGGCTACACCTTC
TRBV4-2,once,TRBD1,TRBJ2-7,CASSHPKTTGGRYEQYF,TGTGCCAGCAGCCATCCGAAGACGACAGGGGGCAGGTACGAGCAGTACTTC
TRBV5-1,-,-,TRBJ2-3,CASSLMSVADTQYF,TGCGCCAGCAGCTTGATGTCAGTGGCAGATACGCAGTATTTT
TRBV7-2,-,-,TRBJ1-1,CASSLGIGNTEAFF,TGTGCCAGCAGCTTAGGTATCGGGAACACTGAAGCTTTCTTT
TRBV19,-,TRBD1,TRBJ1-1,CASSIGQGWTEAFF,TGTGCCAGTAGTATCGGACAGGGATGGACTGAAGCTTTCTTT
TRBV15,-,-,TRBJ1-4,CATSSRDTYRNEKLFF,TGTGCCACCAGCAGCCGGGACACGTACCGTAATGAAAAACTGTTTTTT
TRBV19,-,TRBD1,TRBJ1-4,CASSTTGVREKLFF,TGTGCCAGTAGTACGACAGGGGTTCGGGAAAAACTGTTTTTT
TRBV5-1,-,TRBD1,TRBJ2-7,CASSPIPGQGYEQYF,TGCGCCAGCAGCCCTATCCCCGGACAGGGCTACGAGCAGTACTTC
TRBV10-1,-,-,TRBJ1-6,CASSEKRTGVPLHF,TGCGCCAGCAGTGAGAAGCGGACCGGGGTACCCCTCCACTTT
TRBV5-1,-,TRBD1,TRBJ1-2,CASRDPMTGVYGYTF,TGCGCCAGCAGGGACCCTATGACAGGGGTCTATGGCTACACCTTC
TRBV25-1,-,-,TRBJ1-6,CASSEYRGSSPLHF,TGTGCCAGCAGTGAATATAGGGGGAGTTCACCCCTCCACTTT
TRBV9,-,-,TRBJ1-1,CASSVNPRGSTEAFF,TGTGCCAGCAGCGTTAACCCCAGGGGCTCCACTGAAGCTTTCTTT
TRBV7-9,-,TRBD2,TRBJ2-4,CASSYGTSGARDIQYF,TGTGCCAGCAGCTACGGGACTAGCGGGGCCCGGGACATTCAGTACTTC
TRBV11-2,-,-,TRBJ2-7,CASSRRLESSYEQYF,TGTGCCAGCAGCCGGCGACTAGAAAGCTCCTACGAGCAGTACTTC
TRBV30,-,TRBD1,TRBJ2-7,CAWRTGGSYEQYF,TGTGCCTGGAGAACAGGGGGTAGCTACGAGCAGTACTTC
TRBV6-5,-,-,TRBJ1-5,CASRTGLSNQPQHF,TGTGCCAGCAGAACAGGGTTGAGCAATCAGCCCCAGCATTTT
TRBV28,few,TRBD1,TRBJ2-7,CASSLYGDRPYEQYF,TGTGCCAGCAGTTTATATGGGGACAGGCCCTACGAGCAGTACTTC
TRBV18,-,TRBD2,TRBJ2-3,CASSPLAGDTDTQYF,TGTGCCAGCTCACCACTAGCGGGCGATACAGATACGCAGTATTTT
TRBV10-3,few,-,TRBJ2-3,CAIKGLNTDTQYF,TGTGCCATAAAGGGACTGAACACAGATACGCAGTATTTT
TRBV2,-,-,TRBJ1-1,CASSLRGGAEAFF,TGTGCCAGCAGCCTCAGGGGTGGGGCTGAAGCTTTCTTT
TRBV7-9,-,TRBD1,TRBJ2-7,CASSSPRDSSYEQYF,TGTGCCAGCAGCTCCCCCCGGGACAGCTCCTACGAGCAGTACTTC
TRBV6-5,-,TRBD1,TRBJ2-2,CASLLPGGTGELFF,TGTGCCAGCCTGCTTCCAGGGGGCACCGGGGAGCTGTTTTTT